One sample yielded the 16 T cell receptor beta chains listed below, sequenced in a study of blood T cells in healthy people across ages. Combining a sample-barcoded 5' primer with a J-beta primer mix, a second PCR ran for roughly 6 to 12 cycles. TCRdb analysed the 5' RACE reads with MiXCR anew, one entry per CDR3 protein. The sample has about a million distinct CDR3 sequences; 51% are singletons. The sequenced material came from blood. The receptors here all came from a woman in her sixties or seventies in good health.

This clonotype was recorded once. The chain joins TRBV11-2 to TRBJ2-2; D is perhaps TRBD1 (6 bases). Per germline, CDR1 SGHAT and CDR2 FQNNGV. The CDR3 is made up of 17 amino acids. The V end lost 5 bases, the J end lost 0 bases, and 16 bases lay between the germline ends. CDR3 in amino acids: CASSAQPGQTNTGELFF. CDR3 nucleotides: TGTGCCAGCAGCGCTCAACCGGGACAAACGAACACCGGGGAGCTGTTTTTT.

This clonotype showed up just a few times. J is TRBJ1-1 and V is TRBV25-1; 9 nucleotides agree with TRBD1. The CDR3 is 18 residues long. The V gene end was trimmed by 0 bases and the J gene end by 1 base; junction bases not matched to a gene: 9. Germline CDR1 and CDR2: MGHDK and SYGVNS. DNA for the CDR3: TGTGCCAGCAGTGAATACTGCGGACAGGGGCGAGGGAACACTGAAGCTTTCTTT. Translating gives CASSEYCGQGRGNTEAFF.

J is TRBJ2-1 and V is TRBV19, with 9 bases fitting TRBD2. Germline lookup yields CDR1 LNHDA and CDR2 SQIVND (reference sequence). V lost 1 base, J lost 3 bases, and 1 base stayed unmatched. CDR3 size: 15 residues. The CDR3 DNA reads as TGTGCCAGTAGTATAGGACTAGCGGACTACAATGAGCAGTTCTTC. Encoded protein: CASSIGLADYNEQFF.

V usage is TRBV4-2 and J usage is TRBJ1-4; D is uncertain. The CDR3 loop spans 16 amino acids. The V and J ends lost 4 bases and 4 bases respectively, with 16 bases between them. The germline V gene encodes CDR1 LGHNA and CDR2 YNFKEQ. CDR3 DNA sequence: TGTGCCAGCAGCCCTGAACCGGCGGGGAGTAATGAAAAACTGTTTTTT. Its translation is CASSPEPAGSNEKLFF.

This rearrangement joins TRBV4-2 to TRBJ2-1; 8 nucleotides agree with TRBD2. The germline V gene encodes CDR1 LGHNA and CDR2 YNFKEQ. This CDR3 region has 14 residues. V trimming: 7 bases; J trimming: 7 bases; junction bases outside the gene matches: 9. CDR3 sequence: CASTPGPGGNEQFF. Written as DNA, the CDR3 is TGTGCCAGCACTCCAGGGCCGGGGGGGAATGAGCAGTTCTTC.

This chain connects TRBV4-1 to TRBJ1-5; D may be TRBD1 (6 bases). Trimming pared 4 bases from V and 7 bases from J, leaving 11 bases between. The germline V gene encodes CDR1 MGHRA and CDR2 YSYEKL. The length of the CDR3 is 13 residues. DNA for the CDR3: TGCGCCAGCAGCCGCGTACAGGGCCAGCCCCAGCATTTT. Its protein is CASSRVQGQPQHF.

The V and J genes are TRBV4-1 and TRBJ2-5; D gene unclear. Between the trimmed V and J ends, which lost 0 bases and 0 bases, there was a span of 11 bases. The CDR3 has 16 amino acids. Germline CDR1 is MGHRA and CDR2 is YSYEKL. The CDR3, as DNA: TGCGCCAGCAGCCAAGATAGGACGGCGAACCAAGAGACCCAGTACTTC. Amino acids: CASSQDRTANQETQYF.

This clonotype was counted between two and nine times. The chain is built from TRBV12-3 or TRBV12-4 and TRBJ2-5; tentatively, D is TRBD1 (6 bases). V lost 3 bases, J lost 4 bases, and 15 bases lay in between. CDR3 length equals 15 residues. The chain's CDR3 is CASSLTRGRGETQYF. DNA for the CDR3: TGTGCCAGCAGTTTGACCAGGGGTAGGGGAGAGACCCAGTACTTC.

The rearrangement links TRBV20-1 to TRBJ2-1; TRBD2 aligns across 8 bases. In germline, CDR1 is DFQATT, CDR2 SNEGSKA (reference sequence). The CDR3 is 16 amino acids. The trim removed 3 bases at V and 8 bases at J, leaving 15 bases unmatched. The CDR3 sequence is CSARGRGTRNQYEQFF. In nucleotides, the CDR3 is TGCAGTGCTAGGGGCCGAGGGACTAGGAACCAGTATGAGCAGTTCTTC.

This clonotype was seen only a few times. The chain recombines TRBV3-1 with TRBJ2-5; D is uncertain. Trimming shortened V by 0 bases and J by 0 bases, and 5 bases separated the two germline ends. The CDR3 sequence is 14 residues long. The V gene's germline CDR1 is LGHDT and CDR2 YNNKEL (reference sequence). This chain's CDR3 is CASSQDINQETQYF. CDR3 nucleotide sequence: TGTGCCAGCAGCCAAGATATAAACCAAGAGACCCAGTACTTC.

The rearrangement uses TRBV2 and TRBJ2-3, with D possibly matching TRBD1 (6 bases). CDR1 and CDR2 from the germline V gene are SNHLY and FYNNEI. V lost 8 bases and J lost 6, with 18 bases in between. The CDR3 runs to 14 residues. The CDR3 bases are TGTGCCAGCCAGTCAGGGGCACCTTGGGATACGCAGTATTTT. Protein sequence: CASQSGAPWDTQYF.

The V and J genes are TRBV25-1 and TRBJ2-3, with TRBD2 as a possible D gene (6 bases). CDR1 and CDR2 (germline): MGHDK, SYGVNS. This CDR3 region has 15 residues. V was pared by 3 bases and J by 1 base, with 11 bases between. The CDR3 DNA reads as TGTGCCAGCAGTGACTCTAGCGCCCGCACAGATACGCAGTATTTT. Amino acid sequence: CASSDSSARTDTQYF.

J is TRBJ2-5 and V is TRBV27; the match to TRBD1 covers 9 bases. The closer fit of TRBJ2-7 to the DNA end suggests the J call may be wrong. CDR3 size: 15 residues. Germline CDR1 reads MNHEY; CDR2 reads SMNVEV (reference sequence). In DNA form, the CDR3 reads TGTGCCAGCAGTGGACAGGGGTCAACTACCTACGAGCAGTACTTC. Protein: CASSGQGSTTYEQYF.

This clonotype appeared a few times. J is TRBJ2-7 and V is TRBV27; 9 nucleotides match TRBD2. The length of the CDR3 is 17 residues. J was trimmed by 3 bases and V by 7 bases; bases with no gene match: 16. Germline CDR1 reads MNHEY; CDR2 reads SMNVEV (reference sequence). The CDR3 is CASTLDKREVRCYEQYF. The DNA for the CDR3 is TGTGCCAGCACCCTCGATAAGCGGGAGGTACGGTGCTACGAGCAGTACTTC.

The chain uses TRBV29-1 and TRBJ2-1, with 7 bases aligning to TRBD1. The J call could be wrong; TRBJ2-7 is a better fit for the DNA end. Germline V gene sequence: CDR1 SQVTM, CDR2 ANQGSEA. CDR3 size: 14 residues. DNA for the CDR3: TGCAGCGTGACAGGGTCCGGCCAGTACAATGAGCAGTACTTC. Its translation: CSVTGSGQYNEQYF.

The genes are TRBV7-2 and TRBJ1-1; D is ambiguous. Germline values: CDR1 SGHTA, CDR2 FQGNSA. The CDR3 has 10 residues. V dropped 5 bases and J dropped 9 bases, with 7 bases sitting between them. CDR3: CASSEPQAFF. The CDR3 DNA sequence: TGTGCCAGCAGCGAACCCCAAGCTTTCTTT. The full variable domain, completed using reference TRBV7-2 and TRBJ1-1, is GAGVSQSPSNKVTEKGKDVELRCDPISGHTALYWYRQSLGQGLEFLIYFQGNSAPDKSGLPSDRFSAERTGGSVSTLTIQRTQQEDSAVYLCASSEPQAFFGQGTRLTVV.